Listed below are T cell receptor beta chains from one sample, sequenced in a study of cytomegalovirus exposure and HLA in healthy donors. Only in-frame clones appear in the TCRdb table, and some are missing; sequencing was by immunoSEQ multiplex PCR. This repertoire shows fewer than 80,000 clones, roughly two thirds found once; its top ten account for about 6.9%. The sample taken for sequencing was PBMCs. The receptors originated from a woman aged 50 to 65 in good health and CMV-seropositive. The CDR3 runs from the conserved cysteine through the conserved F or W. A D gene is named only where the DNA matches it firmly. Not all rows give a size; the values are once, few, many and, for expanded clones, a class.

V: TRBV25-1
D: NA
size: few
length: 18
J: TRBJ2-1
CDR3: CASSELQSIQGHYNEQFF
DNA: TGTGCCAGCAGCGAGCTCCAATCCATACAGGGCCACTACAATGAGCAGTTCTTC

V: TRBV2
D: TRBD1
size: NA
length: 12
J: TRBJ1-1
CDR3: CASKQGSTEAFF
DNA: TGTGCCAGCAAACAGGGGAGCACTGAAGCTTTCTTT

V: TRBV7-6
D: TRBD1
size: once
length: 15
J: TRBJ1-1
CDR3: CASSLGASGGTEAFF
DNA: TGTGCCAGCAGCCTAGGGGCATCAGGGGGCACTGAAGCTTTCTTT

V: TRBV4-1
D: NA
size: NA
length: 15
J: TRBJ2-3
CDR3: CASSRGDPSTDTQYF
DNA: TGCGCCAGCAGTCGCGGGGACCCTAGCACAGATACGCAGTATTTT

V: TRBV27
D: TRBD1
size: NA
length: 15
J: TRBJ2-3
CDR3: CASSSRQGNVDTQYF
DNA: TGTGCCAGCAGCTCCAGACAGGGTAATGTAGATACGCAGTATTTT

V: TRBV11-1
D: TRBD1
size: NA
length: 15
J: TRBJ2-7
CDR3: CASSLAPGGIYEQYF
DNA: TGTGCCAGCAGCTTAGCCCCAGGGGGCATCTACGAGCAGTACTTC

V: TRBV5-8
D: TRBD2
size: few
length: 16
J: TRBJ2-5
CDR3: CASSLYSGGAGESQYF
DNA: TGTGCCAGCAGCTTATATAGCGGGGGGGCCGGTGAGAGCCAGTACTTC

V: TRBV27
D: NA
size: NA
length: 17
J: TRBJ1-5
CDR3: CASSSHPTGYSNQPQHF
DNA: TGTGCCAGCAGTTCCCACCCGACAGGTTATAGCAATCAGCCCCAGCATTTT

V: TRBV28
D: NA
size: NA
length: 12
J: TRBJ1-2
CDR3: CASSRTAYGYTF
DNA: TGTGCCAGCAGTCGGACAGCCTATGGCTACACCTTC

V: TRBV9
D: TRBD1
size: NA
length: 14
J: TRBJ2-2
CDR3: CASTGTVNTGELFF
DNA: TGTGCCAGTACCGGGACAGTGAACACCGGGGAGCTGTTTTTT

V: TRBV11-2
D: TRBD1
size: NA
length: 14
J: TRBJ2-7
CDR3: CASSYGQGAYEQYF
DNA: TGTGCCAGCAGCTATGGACAGGGGGCCTACGAGCAGTACTTC

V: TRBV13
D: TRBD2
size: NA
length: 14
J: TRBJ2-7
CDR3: CASRPAGRGYEQYF
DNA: TGTGCCAGCAGGCCAGCGGGGAGGGGCTACGAGCAGTACTTC

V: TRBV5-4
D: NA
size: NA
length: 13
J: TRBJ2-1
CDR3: CASSFARVNEQFF
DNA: TGTGCCAGCAGCTTCGCGAGAGTTAATGAGCAGTTCTTC

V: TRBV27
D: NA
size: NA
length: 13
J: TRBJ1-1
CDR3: CASRRDRNTEAFF
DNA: TGTGCCAGCAGGAGAGACAGGAACACTGAAGCTTTCTTT

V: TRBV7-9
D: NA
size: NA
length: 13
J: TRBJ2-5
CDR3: CASSPPSYETQYF
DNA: TGTGCCAGCAGCCCACCTAGCTATGAGACCCAGTACTTC

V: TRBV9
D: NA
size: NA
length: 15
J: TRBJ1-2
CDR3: CASSVQSQGNYGYTF
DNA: TGTGCCAGCAGCGTACAGTCCCAGGGAAACTATGGCTACACCTTC

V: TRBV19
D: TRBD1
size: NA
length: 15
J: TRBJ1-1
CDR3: CASSSTQGAGTEAFF
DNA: TGTGCCAGTAGTTCCACTCAGGGGGCTGGGACTGAAGCTTTCTTT

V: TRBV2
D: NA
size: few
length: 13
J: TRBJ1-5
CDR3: CASNRVGNQPQHF
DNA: TGTGCCAGTAACAGGGTCGGGAATCAGCCCCAGCATTTT

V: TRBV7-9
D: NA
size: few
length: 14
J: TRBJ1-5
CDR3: CASSCQGRYQPQHF
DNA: TGTGCCAGCAGCTGTCAGGGGCGGTATCAGCCCCAGCATTTT

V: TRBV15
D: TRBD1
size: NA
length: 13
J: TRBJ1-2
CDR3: CATSIRTGSGYTF
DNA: TGTGCCACCAGTATCCGGACAGGCAGTGGCTACACCTTC

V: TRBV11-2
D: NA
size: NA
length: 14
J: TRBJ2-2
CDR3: CASSPRGNTGELFF
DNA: TGTGCCAGCAGCCCGCGGGGCAACACCGGGGAGCTGTTTTTT

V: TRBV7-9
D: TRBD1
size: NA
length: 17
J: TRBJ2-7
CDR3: CSSSLGVGTGDPYEQYF
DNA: TGTTCCAGCAGCCTAGGGGTGGGGACAGGGGACCCCTACGAGCAGTACTTC

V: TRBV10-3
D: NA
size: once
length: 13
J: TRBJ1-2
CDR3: CAIIPGQGGGYTF
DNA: TGTGCCATCATCCCGGGACAAGGGGGAGGCTACACCTTC

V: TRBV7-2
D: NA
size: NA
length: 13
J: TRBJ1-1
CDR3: CASNSRGNTEAFF
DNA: TGTGCCAGCAACAGCAGGGGGAACACTGAAGCTTTCTTT

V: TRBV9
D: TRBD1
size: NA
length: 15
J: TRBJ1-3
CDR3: CASSRTGGSGNTIYF
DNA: TGTGCCAGCAGCCGGACAGGGGGATCTGGAAACACCATATATTTT

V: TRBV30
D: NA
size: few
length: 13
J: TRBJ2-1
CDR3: CAWNSGEYNEQFF
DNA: TGTGCCTGGAATAGTGGAGAATACAATGAGCAGTTCTTC

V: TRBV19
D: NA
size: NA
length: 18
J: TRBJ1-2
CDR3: CASSIAIRGWNQNYGYTF
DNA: TGTGCCAGTAGTATTGCCATAAGAGGGTGGAACCAGAACTATGGCTACACCTTC

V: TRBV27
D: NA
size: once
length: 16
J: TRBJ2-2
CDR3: CASSFPGHLNTGELFF
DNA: TGTGCCAGCAGTTTTCCCGGACATTTGAACACCGGGGAGCTGTTTTTT

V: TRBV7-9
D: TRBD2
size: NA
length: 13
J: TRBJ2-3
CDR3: CASVLAGGGEQYF
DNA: TGTGCCAGCGTACTAGCGGGGGGCGGGGAGCAGTATTTT

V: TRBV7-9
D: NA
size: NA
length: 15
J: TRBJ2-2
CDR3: CASSPVTTNTGELFF
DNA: TGTGCCAGCAGCCCCGTGACTACGAACACCGGGGAGCTGTTTTTT

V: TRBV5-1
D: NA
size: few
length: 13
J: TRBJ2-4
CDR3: CASSLGPGDIQYF
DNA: TGCGCCAGCAGCTTGGGACCCGGAGACATTCAGTACTTC

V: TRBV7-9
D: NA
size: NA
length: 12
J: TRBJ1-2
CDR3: CSSSLAEYGYTF
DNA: TGTTCCAGCAGCTTAGCGGAGTATGGCTACACCTTC

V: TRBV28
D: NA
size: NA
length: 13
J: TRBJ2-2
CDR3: CATPIAGSGELFF
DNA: TGTGCCACCCCGATCGCGGGTTCCGGGGAGCTGTTTTTT

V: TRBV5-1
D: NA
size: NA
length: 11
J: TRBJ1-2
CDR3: CASSDNREFTF
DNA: TGCGCCAGCAGTGATAATCGGGAGTTCACCTTC

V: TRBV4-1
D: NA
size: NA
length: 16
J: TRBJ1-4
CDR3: CASSQSGVYLGEKLFF
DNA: TGCGCCAGCAGCCAATCGGGGGTCTATTTAGGAGAAAAACTGTTTTTT

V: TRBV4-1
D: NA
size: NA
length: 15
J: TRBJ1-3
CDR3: CASSQDPGAGNTIYF
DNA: TGCGCCAGCAGCCAAGATCCGGGAGCTGGAAACACCATATATTTT

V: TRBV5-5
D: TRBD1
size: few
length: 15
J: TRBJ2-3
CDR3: CASSALGQGTDTQYF
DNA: TGTGCCAGCAGCGCGCTGGGACAGGGTACAGATACGCAGTATTTT

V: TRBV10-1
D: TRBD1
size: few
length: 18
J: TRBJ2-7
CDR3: CASSQGVLDRGSGYEQYF
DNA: TGCGCCAGCAGCCAGGGGGTTCTGGACCGGGGCTCGGGGTACGAGCAGTACTTC

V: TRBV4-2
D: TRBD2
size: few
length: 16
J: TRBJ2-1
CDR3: CASSQVKLAGNNEQFF
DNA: TGTGCCAGCAGCCAAGTTAAGCTAGCGGGAAACAATGAGCAGTTCTTC

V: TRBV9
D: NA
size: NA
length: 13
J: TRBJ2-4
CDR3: CASSVDRGHIQYF
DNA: TGTGCCAGCAGCGTGGACCGCGGGCACATTCAGTACTTC

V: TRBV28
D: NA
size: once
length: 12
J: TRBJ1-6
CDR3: CASSLDGSPLHF
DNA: TGTGCCAGCAGTCTTGACGGGTCACCCCTCCACTTT

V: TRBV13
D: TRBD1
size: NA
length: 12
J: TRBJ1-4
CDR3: CASSTQGQNIFF
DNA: TGTGCCAGCAGCACCCAGGGACAGAATATTTTTTTT

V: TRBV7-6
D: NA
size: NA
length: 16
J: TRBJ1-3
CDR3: CASSSRTDSSGNTIYF
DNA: TGTGCCAGCAGCTCCCGGACGGACAGCTCTGGAAACACCATATATTTT

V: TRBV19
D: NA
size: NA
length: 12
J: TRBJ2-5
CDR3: CASIGSGGAQYF
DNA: TGTGCCAGTATTGGGAGCGGCGGGGCCCAGTACTTC

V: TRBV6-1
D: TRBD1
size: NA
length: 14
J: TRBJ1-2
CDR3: CASRRTGDLGGYTF
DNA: TGTGCCAGCAGACGAACAGGGGATCTGGGAGGCTACACCTTC

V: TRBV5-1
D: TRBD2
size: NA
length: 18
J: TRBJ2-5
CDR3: CASSLAFGVAGGQETQYF
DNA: TGCGCCAGCAGCTTGGCATTTGGAGTAGCGGGGGGCCAAGAGACCCAGTACTTC

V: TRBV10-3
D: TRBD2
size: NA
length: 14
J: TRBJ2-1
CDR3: CAISAGGGPNEQFF
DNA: TGTGCCATCAGTGCCGGGGGGGGTCCCAATGAGCAGTTCTTC

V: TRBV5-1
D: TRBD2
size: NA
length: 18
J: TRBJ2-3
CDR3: CASSLSTSGGGSTDTQYF
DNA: TGCGCCAGCAGCTTGTCGACTAGCGGGGGGGGTAGCACAGATACGCAGTATTTT